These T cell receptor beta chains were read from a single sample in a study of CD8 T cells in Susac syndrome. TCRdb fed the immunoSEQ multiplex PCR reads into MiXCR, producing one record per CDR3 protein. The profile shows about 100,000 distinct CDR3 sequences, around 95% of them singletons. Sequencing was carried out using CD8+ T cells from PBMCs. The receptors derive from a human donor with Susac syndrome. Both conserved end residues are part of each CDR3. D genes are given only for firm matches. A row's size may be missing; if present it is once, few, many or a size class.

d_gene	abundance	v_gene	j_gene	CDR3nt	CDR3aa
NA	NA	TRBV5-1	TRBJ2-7	TGCGCCAGCAGCTCAGAAGGTGACACCTCCGCGCCATACTTC	CASSSEGDTSAPYF
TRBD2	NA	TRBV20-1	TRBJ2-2	TGCAGTGCTGCAGAGCGGGGGGTGACCGGGGAGCTGTTTTTT	CSAAERGVTGELFF
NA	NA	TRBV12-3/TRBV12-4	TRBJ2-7	TGTGCCAGCAGTCCTCAGGACGGAGCCTACGAGCAGTACTTC	CASSPQDGAYEQYF
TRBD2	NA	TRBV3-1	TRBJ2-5	TGTGCCACCCACACTAGCGACCAAGAGACCCAGTACTTC	CATHTSDQETQYF
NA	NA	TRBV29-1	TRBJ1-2	TGCAGCGTTACGGTTCGCTATGGCTACACCTTC	CSVTVRYGYTF
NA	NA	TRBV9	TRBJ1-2	TGTGCCAGCAGCGTAGCTGGAGGCGTCTATGGCTACACCTTC	CASSVAGGVYGYTF
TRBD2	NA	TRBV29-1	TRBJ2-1	TGCAGCGTTTTTTTTACTAGCGGGAGGGAGCAGTTCTTC	CSVFFTSGREQFF
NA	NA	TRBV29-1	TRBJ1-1	TGCAGCGTTGTAACAGGGAGGGACACTGAAGCTTTCTTT	CSVVTGRDTEAFF
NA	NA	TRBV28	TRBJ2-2	TGTGCCAGCGGCAAAAACACCGGGGAGCTGTTTTTT	CASGKNTGELFF
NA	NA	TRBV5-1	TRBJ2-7	TGCGCCAGCAGTTTTGCGGACAGCTACGAGCAGTACTTC	CASSFADSYEQYF
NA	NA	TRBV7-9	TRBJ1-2	TGTGCCAGCAGCTACAACAGCAACTATGGCTACACCTTC	CASSYNSNYGYTF
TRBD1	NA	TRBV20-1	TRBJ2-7	TGCAGTGCTAGAGTGGGGACAGGGGGCCACGAGCAGTACTTC	CSARVGTGGHEQYF
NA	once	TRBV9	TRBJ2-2	TGTGCCAGCAGCGTAGTTAACGGGGAGCTGTTTTTT	CASSVVNGELFF
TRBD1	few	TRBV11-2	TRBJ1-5	TGTGCCAGCTCACTTGGACAGGGAAATCAGCCCCAGCATTTT	CASSLGQGNQPQHF
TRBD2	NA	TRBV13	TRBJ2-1	TGTGCCAGCAGCTTGACTAGCGCTTACAATGAGCAGTTCTTC	CASSLTSAYNEQFF
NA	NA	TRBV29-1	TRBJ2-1	TGCAGCGTTCGGATTTTTAGCGAAGAGTCCTACAATGAGCAGTTCTTC	CSVRIFSEESYNEQFF
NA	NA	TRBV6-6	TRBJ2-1	TGTGCCAGCAGGCCCATAGACAATGAGCAGTTCTTC	CASRPIDNEQFF
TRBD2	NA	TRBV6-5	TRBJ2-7	TGTGCCAGCAGTGGACTAGCGGGGGACCGCGAGCAGTACTTC	CASSGLAGDREQYF
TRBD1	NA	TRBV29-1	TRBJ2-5	TGCAGCGTTGAAGAAACCGAGGGACAGAACCAAGAGACCCAGTACTTC	CSVEETEGQNQETQYF
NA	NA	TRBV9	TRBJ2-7	TGTGCCAGCAGCGAGGAGGATTTTCCGGGACGGAACTACGAGCAGTACTTC	CASSEEDFPGRNYEQYF